This T cell receptor beta chain was found in a study of cytomegalovirus exposure and HLA in healthy donors. The overall study: In an earlier analysis, some 110 million unique TCR beta sequences were found from about 190 million T cells. Study findings and constraints: Rare sequences made up most TCRs, while some public TCRs were found in many donors. In a later analysis, productive TCRs from donors in an Asian-associated ancestry cluster reportedly carried fewer N-insertions than the cohort mean.

All the people who gave samples were healthy bone marrow donors. On this clone: Its antigen remains unknown.

Germline values: CDR1 SNHLY, CDR2 FYNNEI. CDR3 length: 15 amino acids. Trimming took off 5 bases at V and 1 base at J, with 14 bases between the two ends. Primers: 60 Vbeta forward and 13 Jbeta reverse. Using immunoSEQ multiplex PCR, the repertoire was profiled, and TCRdb retains in-frame clones only, with some absent. Of roughly 140,000 clones detected, roughly 82% appear once; the ten largest clones hold 3.4%. Material for sequencing was PBMCs. The sequence was collected from a male donor in good health and CMV-seronegative. The chain carries TRBV2 and TRBJ2-5; D unresolved. The CDR3 loop reads CASSRHKATQETQYF. The CDR3 DNA sequence: TGTGCCAGCAGTAGACACAAAGCTACCCAAGAGACCCAGTACTTC.